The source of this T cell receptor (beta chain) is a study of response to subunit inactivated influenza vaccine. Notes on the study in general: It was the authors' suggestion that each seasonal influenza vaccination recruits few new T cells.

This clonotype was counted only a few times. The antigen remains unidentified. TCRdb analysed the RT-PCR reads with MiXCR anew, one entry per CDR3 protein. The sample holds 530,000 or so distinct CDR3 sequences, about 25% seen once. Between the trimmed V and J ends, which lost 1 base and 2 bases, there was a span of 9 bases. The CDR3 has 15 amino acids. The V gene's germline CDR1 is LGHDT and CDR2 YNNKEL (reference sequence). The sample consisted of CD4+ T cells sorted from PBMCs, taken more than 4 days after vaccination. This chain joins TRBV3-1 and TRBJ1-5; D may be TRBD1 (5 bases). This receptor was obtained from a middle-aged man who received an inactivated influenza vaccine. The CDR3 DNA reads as TGTGCCAGCAGCCAAGGCCGAGGGGGCAATCAGCCCCAGCATTTT. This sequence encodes CASSQGRGGNQPQHF.